These 23 T cell receptor beta chains share one sample of origin, sequenced in a study of cytomegalovirus exposure and HLA in healthy donors. Both 60 Vbeta primers and 13 Jbeta primers went into the PCR. Profiling relied on immunoSEQ multiplex PCR, and the TCRdb table lists in-frame clones only, not all of them. The sample has 130,000 or so clones; 75% to 90% are singletons. What was sequenced was PBMCs. The receptors were sampled from a man in his forties in good health and CMV-seronegative.

The J gene is TRBJ2-2, the V gene TRBV19, with 8 nucleotides matching TRBD2. The CDR3 contains 17 residues. Germline-derived CDR1 and CDR2 are LNHDA and SQIVND (reference sequence). V lost 2 bases, J lost 2 bases, and 7 bases stayed unmatched. As DNA, the CDR3 is TGTGCCAGTAGTATATTTGCGGGAGGTCCTAACACCGGGGAGCTGTTTTTT. Its translation is CASSIFAGGPNTGELFF.

V and J are TRBV9 and TRBJ2-1; 8 nucleotides align to TRBD2. Germline loops: CDR1 SGDLS, CDR2 YYNGEE. Germline trimming cut 0 bases from V and 0 bases from J; bases unmatched to any gene: 11. The CDR3 has 19 amino acids. In DNA, the CDR3 is TGTGCCAGCAGCGTAGCACCGGGACTAGGAAGGAGCTCCTACAATGAGCAGTTCTTC. It translates to CASSVAPGLGRSSYNEQFF.

This clone was observed a single time. CDR3: CASSARQGGYGYTF. The CDR3 DNA is TGTGCCAGCAGTGCCCGACAGGGGGGCTATGGCTACACCTTC. The chain links TRBV6-1 to TRBJ1-2; TRBD1 aligns across 9 bases. This CDR3 region has 14 residues. The V gene end was trimmed by 4 bases and the J gene end by 4 bases; junction bases not matched to a gene: 4. Germline-derived CDR1 and CDR2 are MNHNS and SASEGT.

This clone has more than one count but fewer than ten. This chain links TRBV6-1 with TRBJ2-5, with TRBD2 matching 7 bases. After removal of 6 bases from V and 5 bases from J, the junction contained 6 bases not matched to a gene. The CDR3 runs to 13 residues. Germline-derived CDR1 and CDR2 are MNHNS and SASEGT. CDR3 residues: CASSVAGAETQYF. Written as DNA, the CDR3 is TGTGCCAGCAGCGTAGCGGGTGCGGAGACCCAGTACTTC.

As DNA, the CDR3 is TGCAGCGTTTGGACAGGGGACACTGAAGCTTTCTTT. Its translation is CSVWTGDTEAFF. This rearrangement joins TRBV29-1 to TRBJ1-1; 9 bases map to TRBD1. CDR3 length: 12 residues. CDR1 SQVTM and CDR2 ANQGSEA come from the germline V gene. V lost 5 bases and J lost 3; bases outside the gene matches: 1. Using reference TRBV29-1 and TRBJ1-1 for the parts outside the CDR3, the full variable domain is SAVISQKPSRDICQRGTSLTIQCQVDSQVTMMFWYRQQPGQSLTLIATANQGSEATYESGFVIDKFPISRPNLTFSTLTVSNMSPEDSSIYLCSVWTGDTEAFFGQGTRLTVV.

CDR3 sequence: CASSSGPIDYGYTF. For the CDR3, the DNA is TGTGCCAGCAGTTCAGGCCCCATTGATTATGGCTACACCTTC. This rearrangement joins TRBV27 to TRBJ1-2; the D is unclear. CDR1 is MNHEY and CDR2 is SMNVEV in the germline V gene (reference sequence). The CDR3 contains 14 residues. The V end lost 4 bases, the J end lost 5 bases, and 14 bases lay between the germline ends.

This clone has more than one count but fewer than ten. The chain combines TRBV6-5 with TRBJ1-2, with 7 nucleotides matching TRBD1. CDR1 is MNHEY, CDR2 SVGAGI, per germline. The CDR3 is made up of 15 amino acids. V lost 8 bases, J lost 0 bases, and 9 bases stayed unmatched. The CDR3 nucleotides read TGTGCCAGCGGGGGGACAGACCCGTCTAACTATGGCTACACCTTC. It specifies CASGGTDPSNYGYTF.

For this clone: This same CDR3 is encoded by further DNA sequences in the sample. This rearrangement joins TRBV5-4 to TRBJ1-1; 7 bases fit TRBD1. The CDR3 is 15 residues long. V dropped 1 base and J dropped 0; count of bases not matched to a gene: 3. Germline V lookup: CDR1 SGHNT, CDR2 YYREEE (reference sequence). CDR3 residues: CASSLRQGVNTEAFF. The CDR3 DNA is TGTGCCAGCAGCTTGCGGCAGGGGGTGAACACTGAAGCTTTCTTT. The full variable domain, in which reference TRBV5-4 and TRBJ1-1 provide the parts outside the CDR3, is ETGVTQSPTHLIKTRGQQVTLRCSSQSGHNTVSWYQQALGQGPQFIFQYYREEENGRGNFPPRFSGLQFPNYSSELNVNALELDDSALYLCASSLRQGVNTEAFFGQGTRLTVV.

The chain recombines TRBV30 with TRBJ1-1, with D perhaps matching TRBD1 (5 bases). Germline CDR1 GTSNPN, CDR2 SVGIG (reference sequence). CDR3 length: 16 residues. The V and J ends lost 0 bases and 5 bases respectively, with 19 bases between them. DNA of the CDR3: TGTGCCTGGAGTGTTTGGGGGGTTAAACGGAGTACTGAAGCTTTCTTT. This sequence encodes CAWSVWGVKRSTEAFF.

The chain employs TRBV19 and TRBJ2-1, with D maybe TRBD1 (5 bases). The CDR3 has 15 residues. Germline loops: CDR1 LNHDA, CDR2 SQIVND (reference sequence). V lost 1 base, J lost 12 bases, and 19 bases lay in between. The CDR3 DNA sequence: TGTGCCAGTAGTATAGTGGGGCCCTTGGGTTTCGGGCAGTTCTTC. Translation gives CASSIVGPLGFGQFF.

Turning to this clone: The junction departs from germline at one end; a sequencing error may be responsible. V usage is TRBV7-9 and J usage is TRBJ1-1; TRBD1 matches at 10 bases. This CDR3 contains 15 residues. The germline gives CDR1 SEHNR, CDR2 FQNEAQ (reference sequence). CDR3 amino acids: CASSIAGQGFTEAFF. Written as DNA, the CDR3 is TGTGCCAGCAGCATAGCGGGACAGGGGTTTACTGAAGCTTTCTTT.

This chain uses TRBV28 with TRBJ1-3, with 7 bases that match TRBD1. From germline, CDR1 is MDHEN and CDR2 SYDVKM. The CDR3 contains 17 residues. J was trimmed by 0 bases and V by 1 base; bases with no gene match: 6. This chain's CDR3 is CASSLYSGQNSGNTIYF. As DNA, the CDR3 is TGTGCCAGCAGTTTATACTCGGGACAGAACTCTGGAAACACCATATATTTT.

This clone was observed a single time. The chain uses TRBV7-6 and TRBJ2-5, with 7 bases matching TRBD1. The ends lost 4 bases at V and 7 bases at J; junction bases unmatched: 6. Looked up from germline, CDR1 is SGHVS and CDR2 is FNYEAQ. CDR3 length equals 13 residues. CDR3: CASSWDSARTQYF. CDR3 nucleotide sequence: TGTGCCAGCAGCTGGGACAGCGCTCGGACCCAGTACTTC.

The rearrangement links TRBV28 to TRBJ1-2, with TRBD1 identical over 9 bases. Per germline, CDR1 MDHEN and CDR2 SYDVKM. V shed 4 bases and J 6 bases; nucleotides not matched to a gene: 6. CDR3 length: 14 amino acids. CDR3 loop: CASSSYRGRNGYTF. CDR3 nucleotides: TGTGCCAGCAGTTCCTACAGGGGGCGGAATGGCTACACCTTC.

This chain connects TRBV11-2 to TRBJ2-3, with 9 bases aligning to TRBD2. V dropped 2 bases and J dropped 6; count of bases not matched to a gene: 9. Looked up from germline, CDR1 is SGHAT and CDR2 is FQNNGV. This CDR3 spans 16 amino acids. DNA of the CDR3: TGTGCCAGCAGCTTACGGCTAGCGGGACTGTTCGATACGCAGTATTTT. It codes for CASSLRLAGLFDTQYF. Full variable domain (outside the CDR3, taken from reference TRBV11-2 and TRBJ2-3): EAGVAQSPRYKIIEKRQSVAFWCNPISGHATLYWYQQILGQGPKLLIQFQNNGVVDDSQLPKDRFSAERLKGVDSTLKIQPAKLEDSAVYLCASSLRLAGLFDTQYFGPGTRLTVL.

This chain joins TRBV7-2 and TRBJ2-5; the D gene is possibly TRBD1 (5 bases). Deletions cut 5 bases from V and 5 bases from J, with 15 bases between. In germline, CDR1 is SGHTA, CDR2 FQGNSA. The CDR3 contains 14 residues. The CDR3, as DNA: TGTGCCAGCAGCCAGGGTTTGAGGCCGGAGACCCAGTACTTC. Protein: CASSQGLRPETQYF.

This clone was observed once. The chain couples TRBV19 to TRBJ2-5, with 13 nucleotides matching TRBD2. Germline CDR1 is LNHDA and CDR2 is SQIVND (reference sequence). This CDR3 is built from 16 residues. V was clipped by 5 bases and J by 4 bases; unmatched bases: 7. The CDR3 nucleotides are TGTGCCAGTAGTGTGCTGACTAGCGGGAGGAGAGAGACCCAGTACTTC. Amino acid sequence: CASSVLTSGRRETQYF.

The V and J genes are TRBV15 and TRBJ2-1; TRBD1 aligns across 11 bases. After removal of 2 bases from V and 6 bases from J, the junction contained 6 bases not matched to a gene. Per the germline V gene, CDR1 is LNHNV and CDR2 is YYDKDF (reference sequence). The CDR3 contains 16 residues. CDR3 sequence reads: CATSRFAGTGGNEQFF. Here the CDR3 DNA reads TGTGCCACCAGCAGATTCGCCGGGACAGGGGGCAATGAGCAGTTCTTC.

The rearrangement uses TRBV10-1 and TRBJ2-5, with 8 nucleotides matching TRBD2. CDR3 length: 15 residues. Germline lookup yields CDR1 WNHNN and CDR2 SYGVQD (reference sequence). Trimming cost V 0 bases and J 5 bases; bases outside gene matches: 5. The CDR3 is CASSESYGGGETQYF. The CDR3 bases are TGCGCCAGCAGTGAGTCCTACGGGGGGGGTGAGACCCAGTACTTC.

The chain employs TRBV27 and TRBJ2-1, with a tentative D call TRBD2 (6 bases). Trimming cost V 2 bases and J 1 base, with 9 bases left between them. The CDR3 covers 15 residues. CDR1 is MNHEY and CDR2 is SMNVEV in the germline V gene (reference sequence). The CDR3 DNA reads TGTGCCAGCAGTTTAGACGGGGGATCCTACAATGAGCAGTTCTTC. It yields the protein CASSLDGGSYNEQFF.

This chain connects TRBV9 to TRBJ2-3; 7 nucleotides match TRBD2. The junction had 9 bases not matched to a gene; V was cut back by 3 bases and J by 2 bases. This CDR3 spans 16 amino acids. CDR1 and CDR2 from the germline V gene are SGDLS and YYNGEE. CDR3 DNA: TGTGCCAGCAGCGCCGGACTAGAACATCCCACAGATACGCAGTATTTT. This encodes CASSAGLEHPTDTQYF.

The chain links TRBV4-3 to TRBJ2-7; D might be TRBD2 (6 bases). The CDR3 contains 15 residues. V lost 2 bases and J lost 6, with 17 bases in between. The germline CDR1 and CDR2 sequences are LGHNA and YSLEER. The CDR3 sequence is CASSQLEGVPSEQYF. CDR3 DNA sequence: TGCGCCAGCAGCCAATTGGAGGGAGTTCCTTCCGAGCAGTACTTC.

The V and J genes are TRBV27 and TRBJ1-2, with 9 bases matching TRBD1. Trimming removed 5 bases from V and 1 base from J; junction bases left unmatched: 8. The CDR3 is 16 amino acids. Germline assignment: CDR1 MNHEY and CDR2 SMNVEV (reference sequence). DNA of the CDR3: TGTGCCAGCAGTCGGACAGGGGTTTCCGTTAACTATGGCTACACCTTC. Protein: CASSRTGVSVNYGYTF.